The following is a TCR beta chain sequence with its context. Its antigen remains unidentified. TCR beta CDR3 regions were amplified from RNA. HTBI primers were the set used in a first-round RT-PCR of the TCR CDR3. One entry per CDR3 protein results from TCRdb running MiXCR on the multiplex PCR reads. The data contain around 370,000 distinct CDR3 sequences, around 20% of them singletons. The record originates from a study of T cells in Graves' hyperthyroidism and ophthalmopathy. In the study overall: Peripheral blood was acquired at first diagnosis, ahead of any therapy whatsoever.

Whole-study results and caveats: Blood also contained most expanded thyroid clonotypes above 0.001.

V lost 4 bases, J lost 1 base, and 9 bases lay in between. Germline V gene data show CDR1 as KGHDR and CDR2 as SFDVKD. This CDR3 comprises 15 residues. Each ophthalmopathy patient scored at least 3 on the Clinical Activity Score and at least 4 on NOSPECS grade, with duration under 3 months. Isolation of PBMCs was performed on 8 to 10 ml fresh peripheral blood. This TCR came from a man aged 18 to 35 with Graves' ophthalmopathy. The sample taken for sequencing was blood. The genes are TRBV24-1 and TRBJ2-2, with a possible D match to TRBD1 (6 bases). The CDR3 coding sequence is TGTGCCACCAGTGACCCGACAGGGAACACCGGGGAGCTGTTTTTT. It yields the protein CATSDPTGNTGELFF.